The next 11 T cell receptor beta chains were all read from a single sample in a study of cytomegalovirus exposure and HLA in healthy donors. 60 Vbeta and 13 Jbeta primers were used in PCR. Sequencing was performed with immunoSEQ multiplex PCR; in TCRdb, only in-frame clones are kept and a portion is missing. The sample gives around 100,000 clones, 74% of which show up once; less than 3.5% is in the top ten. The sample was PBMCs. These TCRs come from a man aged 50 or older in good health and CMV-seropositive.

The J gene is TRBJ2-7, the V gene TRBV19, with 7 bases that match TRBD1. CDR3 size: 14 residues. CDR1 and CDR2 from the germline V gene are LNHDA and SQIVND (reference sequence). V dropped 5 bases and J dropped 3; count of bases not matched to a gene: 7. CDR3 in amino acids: CASSPGTASYEQYF. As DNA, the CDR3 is TGTGCCAGTAGTCCAGGGACAGCGAGCTACGAGCAGTACTTC.

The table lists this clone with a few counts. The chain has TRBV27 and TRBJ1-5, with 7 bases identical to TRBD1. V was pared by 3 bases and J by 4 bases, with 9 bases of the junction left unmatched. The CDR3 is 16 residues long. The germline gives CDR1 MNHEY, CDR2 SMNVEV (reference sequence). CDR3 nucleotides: TGTGCCAGCAGTTTGCTGGGGACAGCTCCAAATCAGCCCCAGCATTTT. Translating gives CASSLLGTAPNQPQHF.

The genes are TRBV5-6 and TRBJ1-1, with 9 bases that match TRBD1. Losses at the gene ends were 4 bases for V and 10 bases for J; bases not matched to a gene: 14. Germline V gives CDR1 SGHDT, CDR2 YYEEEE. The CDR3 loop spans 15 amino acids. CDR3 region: CASSVGQGWGTGAFF. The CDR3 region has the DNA TGTGCCAGCAGCGTAGGACAGGGGTGGGGGACGGGAGCTTTCTTT.

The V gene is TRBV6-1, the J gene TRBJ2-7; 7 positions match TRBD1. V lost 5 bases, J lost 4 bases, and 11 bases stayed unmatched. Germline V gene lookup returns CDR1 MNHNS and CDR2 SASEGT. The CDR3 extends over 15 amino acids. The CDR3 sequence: CASSPRQGIGYEQYF. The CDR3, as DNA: TGTGCCAGCAGTCCCAGACAGGGAATCGGTTACGAGCAGTACTTC.

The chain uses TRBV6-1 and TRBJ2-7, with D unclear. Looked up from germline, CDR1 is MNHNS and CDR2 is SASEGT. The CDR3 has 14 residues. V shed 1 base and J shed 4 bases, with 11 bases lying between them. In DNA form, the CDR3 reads TGTGCCAGCAGTGAAGACCACTTCTCTTACGAGCAGTACTTC. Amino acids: CASSEDHFSYEQYF.

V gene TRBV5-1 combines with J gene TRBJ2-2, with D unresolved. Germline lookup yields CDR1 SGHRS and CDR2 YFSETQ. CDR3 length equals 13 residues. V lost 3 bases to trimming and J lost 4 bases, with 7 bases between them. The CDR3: CASSSEITGELFF. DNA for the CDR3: TGCGCCAGCAGCTCCGAGATCACCGGGGAGCTGTTTTTT.

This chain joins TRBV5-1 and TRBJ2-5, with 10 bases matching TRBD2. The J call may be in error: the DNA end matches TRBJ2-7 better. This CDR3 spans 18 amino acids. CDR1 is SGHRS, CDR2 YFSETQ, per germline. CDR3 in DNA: TGCGCCAGCAGCCCCACGGCTCAGCGGGAGGGCCGTGGTGTCGAGCAGTACTTC. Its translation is CASSPTAQREGRGVEQYF.

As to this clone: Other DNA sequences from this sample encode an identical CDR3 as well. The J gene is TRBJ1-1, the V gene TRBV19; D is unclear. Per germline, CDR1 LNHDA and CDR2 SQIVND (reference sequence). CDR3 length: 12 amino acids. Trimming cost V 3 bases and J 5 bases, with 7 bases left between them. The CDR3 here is CASSIAGTEAFF. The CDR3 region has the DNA TGTGCCAGTAGTATCGCCGGGACTGAAGCTTTCTTT.

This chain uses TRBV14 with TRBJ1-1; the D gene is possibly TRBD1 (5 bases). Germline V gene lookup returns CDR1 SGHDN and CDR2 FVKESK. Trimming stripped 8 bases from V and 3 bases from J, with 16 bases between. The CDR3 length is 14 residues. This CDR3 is CASGKASGYTEAFF. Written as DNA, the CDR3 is TGTGCCAGCGGTAAGGCGTCAGGGTACACTGAAGCTTTCTTT.

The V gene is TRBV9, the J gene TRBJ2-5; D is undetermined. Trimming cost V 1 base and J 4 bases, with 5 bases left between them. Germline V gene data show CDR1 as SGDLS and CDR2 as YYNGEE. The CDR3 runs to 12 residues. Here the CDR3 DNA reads TGTGCCAGCAGCGTAACCGGAGAGACCCAGTACTTC. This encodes CASSVTGETQYF.

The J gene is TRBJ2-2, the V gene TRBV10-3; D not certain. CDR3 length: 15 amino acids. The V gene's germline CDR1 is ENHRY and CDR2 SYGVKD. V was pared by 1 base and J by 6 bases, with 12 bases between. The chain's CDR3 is CAISELSFASGELFF. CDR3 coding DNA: TGTGCCATCAGTGAGTTGTCTTTTGCGTCCGGGGAGCTGTTTTTT.